This record looks at one TCR beta chain sequence and its context. The entry originates in a study of blood T cell repertoires in COVID-19. In the study overall: The samples span acute and convalescent COVID-19 from the United States, Italy and Spain. Nucleic acid was either cDNA or gDNA, and it came from T cells, B-cell-depleted T cells, or PBMCs.

As processed by the authors: Amplified reference gene primers provided the basis for estimating nucleated cell counts. Libraries were prepared by immunoSEQ multiplex PCR; TCRdb keeps only in-frame clonotypes and omits some of them. V and J calls and clone size are those listed in that table; D and trimming were worked out from the DNA. Of approximately 400,000 clones listed, roughly four fifths are singletons. CDR1 SGHRS and CDR2 YFSETQ come from the germline V gene. The trim removed 4 bases at V and 8 bases at J, leaving 10 bases unmatched. The CDR3 spans 15 residues. The gene calls are TRBV5-1 and TRBJ2-7; 12 bases are a match to TRBD2. Source material: PBMCs or T cells enriched from blood (not recorded which). The source of this sequence is a woman in her fifties or sixties who had recovered from COVID-19. This CDR3 is CASSPMTSGSWQQYF. CDR3 DNA sequence: TGCGCCAGCAGCCCTATGACTAGCGGGAGCTGGCAGCAGTACTTC.